This T cell receptor (beta chain) was sequenced in a study of T cells after yellow fever vaccination. Whole-study findings and limits: Reappearance after the booster was seen for most primary-vaccination clones, at 95% to 96% CD4 and about 90% CD8. One caveat is that FACS-sorted repertoires could contain abundant clonotypes contaminating from the bulk population. Across the CD4 and CD8 compartments, a small share of clonotypes was present in both.

Researchers made TCR cDNA using 5'RACE template switching, and this step added a universal primer site and UMIs. TCRdb reprocessed the 5' RACE reads via MiXCR and lists one record per CDR3 protein. The profile shows about 300,000 distinct CDR3 sequences, approximately 10% of them singletons. Trimming removed 2 bases from V and 8 bases from J, with 15 bases in between. Germline CDR1 and CDR2: KGHSH and LQKENI. The CDR3 has 15 amino acids. On this clonotype itself: The antigen is not known.

Sequences were derived from CD4+ T cells sorted from PBMCs, sampled 5 days after the yellow fever booster vaccination. The TCR was taken from a man in his late teens or twenties who received the YFV17D yellow fever vaccine. V gene TRBV18 combines with J gene TRBJ1-4, with no clear D. CDR3 sequence (DNA): TGTGCCAGCTCACCAAATGTTGTCGTTGGCGAAAAACTGTTTTTT. Translation: CASSPNVVVGEKLFF.